This T cell receptor beta chain was retrieved from a study of T cells in Graves' hyperthyroidism and ophthalmopathy. Graves' hyperthyroidism without ophthalmopathy progression within 18 months was termed stable. Diagnosing involved the use of clinical symptoms, serum thyroxine and TRAb, thyroid ultrasound and orbital computed tomography. The V gene end was trimmed by 6 bases and the J gene end by 4 bases; junction bases not matched to a gene: 7. The CDR3 has 14 amino acids. Germline assignment: CDR1 LNHDA and CDR2 SQIVND (reference sequence). The TCR beta CDR3 regions underwent amplification using RNA transcripts as the source. The HTBI set primed first-round TCR CDR3 RT-PCR. One entry per CDR3 protein, called by TCRdb with MiXCR from the multiplex PCR reads. The sample includes a few hundred thousand distinct CDR3 sequences, 15% to 18% seen only once; the top ten take 7.3%.

Sample: blood. The sequence derives from a woman aged 30 to 39 with Graves' hyperthyroidism. The gene calls are TRBV19 and TRBJ2-5, with 8 positions matching TRBD1. The CDR3 DNA reads TGTGCCAGTAGGGGACAGGTCGGGGGAGAGACCCAGTACTTC. Residues: CASRGQVGGETQYF.